The 14 T cell receptor beta chains listed next were all sequenced from one sample in a study of blood T cell repertoires in COVID-19. Profiling relied on immunoSEQ multiplex PCR, and the TCRdb table lists in-frame clones only, not all of them. In the table there are fewer than 85,000 clones, around three quarters of which are singletons. The material sequenced was peripheral blood. These receptors originate from a woman of 80 years or more with active or convalescent COVID-19.

V and J are TRBV9 and TRBJ1-1; D is unresolved. This CDR3 has 13 residues. Trimming removed 0 bases from V and 7 bases from J, with 10 bases in between. CDR1 SGDLS and CDR2 YYNGEE come from the germline V gene. CDR3 loop: CASSVAGMNEAFF. Written as DNA, the CDR3 is TGTGCCAGCAGCGTAGCTGGCATGAATGAAGCTTTCTTT. The entire variable domain, with the rest obtained from reference TRBV9 and TRBJ1-1, is as follows: DSGVTQTPKHLITATGQRVTLRCSPRSGDLSVYWYQQSLDQGLQFLIQYYNGEERAKGNILERFSAQQFPDLHSELNLSSLELGDSALYFCASSVAGMNEAFFGQGTRLTVV.

The chain recombines TRBV5-1 with TRBJ2-3; D is ambiguous. Per the germline V gene, CDR1 is SGHRS and CDR2 is YFSETQ. The germline V and J ends were trimmed by 1 base and 2 bases, with 8 bases remaining between them. The length of the CDR3 is 14 residues. CDR3 region: CASSLLIFTDTQYF. CDR3 bases: TGCGCCAGCAGCTTGTTAATATTCACAGATACGCAGTATTTT.

This clone was seen a few times. The CDR3 bases are TGTGCCAGCAGTTCCCCGGACAGGGGGTTAAGGGGCTACACCTTC. It is translated as CASSSPDRGLRGYTF. The chain is built from TRBV27 and TRBJ1-2; 10 nucleotides agree with TRBD1. Germline-derived CDR1 and CDR2 are MNHEY and SMNVEV (reference sequence). Trimming removed 4 bases from V and 8 bases from J; junction bases left unmatched: 10. The CDR3 has 15 amino acids.

V gene TRBV5-4 combines with J gene TRBJ2-5; perhaps TRBD2 as D (5 bases). V was clipped by 2 bases and J by 5 bases, with 10 bases between them. Germline CDR1 is SGHNT and CDR2 is YYREEE (reference sequence). The CDR3 runs to 13 residues. Written as DNA, the CDR3 is TGTGCCAGCAGCTTACCGGGAAGCGAGACCCAGTACTTC. Translation: CASSLPGSETQYF.

The chain joins TRBV7-2 to TRBJ1-5, with D uncertain. This CDR3 is 13 amino acids long. V lost 1 base to trimming and J lost 4 bases, with 5 bases between them. Germline values: CDR1 SGHTA, CDR2 FQGNSA. For the CDR3, the DNA is TGTGCCAGCAGCTTAGACGGGAATCAGCCCCAGCATTTT. Translating gives CASSLDGNQPQHF.

The gene calls are TRBV5-1 and TRBJ2-5; 10 nucleotides line up with TRBD1. The germline CDR1 and CDR2 sequences are SGHRS and YFSETQ. The CDR3 covers 14 residues. V trimming: 4 bases; J trimming: 3 bases; junction bases outside the gene matches: 3. CDR3 residues: CASSGDRGKETQYF. CDR3 nucleotide sequence: TGCGCCAGCAGCGGGGACAGGGGAAAAGAGACCCAGTACTTC.

The sample holds a few counts of this clone. The V gene is TRBV7-8, the J gene TRBJ1-1, with D possibly being TRBD1 (5 bases). The CDR3 covers 14 residues. Trimming took 0 bases from V and 3 from J, leaving 8 bases between them. CDR1 is SGHVS, CDR2 FQNEAQ, per germline. CDR3 nucleotides: TGTGCCAGCAGCTTAGCGGGGGGTTACACTGAAGCTTTCTTT. Its translation: CASSLAGGYTEAFF.

This clone was seen more than once but under ten times. This rearrangement joins TRBV3-1 (or the pseudogene TRBV3-2) to TRBJ2-5, with D perhaps matching TRBD1 (5 bases). Germline CDR1 is LGHDT and CDR2 is YNNKEL (reference sequence). The CDR3 length is 14 residues. V was pared by 0 bases and J by 7 bases, with 12 bases between. This CDR3 is CASSQDSGLGTQYF. CDR3 in DNA: TGTGCCAGCAGCCAAGACTCAGGGTTGGGGACCCAGTACTTC.

The V call is TRBV11-2, the J call TRBJ2-5, with TRBD2 matching over 8 bases. The CDR3 length is 14 residues. CDR1 and CDR2 from the germline V gene are SGHAT and FQNNGV. The V segment lost 4 bases and the J segment 6 bases; nucleotides outside the gene matches: 7. The CDR3 region has the DNA TGTGCCAGCAGCTGGGGCGGGGGGCCGAAGACCCAGTACTTC. The encoded protein is CASSWGGGPKTQYF.

This clone was recorded a few times. The chain links TRBV27 to TRBJ2-2; 7 bases line up with TRBD1. The CDR3 spans 14 residues. V shed 5 bases, J shed 5 bases, and the junction held 5 bases outside the gene matches. Looked up from germline, CDR1 is MNHEY and CDR2 is SMNVEV (reference sequence). The CDR3 loop reads CASSATQGTGELFF. CDR3 DNA sequence: TGTGCCAGCAGTGCCACACAGGGGACCGGGGAGCTGTTTTTT.

The V and J genes are TRBV4-3 and TRBJ2-1, with 9 bases lining up with TRBD2. Germline V lookup: CDR1 LGHNA, CDR2 YSLEER. Germline trimming cut 1 base from V and 4 bases from J; bases unmatched to any gene: 5. This CDR3 spans 16 amino acids. Here the CDR3 reads CASSQGRTSGYNEQFF. Here the CDR3 DNA reads TGCGCCAGCAGCCAAGGTCGCACTAGCGGGTACAATGAGCAGTTCTTC.

The sample holds many counts of this clone. The rearrangement links TRBV18 to TRBJ2-7; D perhaps matches TRBD2 (6 bases). The germline V gene encodes CDR1 KGHSH and CDR2 LQKENI. CDR3 size: 14 residues. The germline V and J ends were trimmed by 3 bases and 2 bases, with 11 bases remaining between them. This chain's CDR3 is CASSPGPGAYEQYF. The CDR3 region has the DNA TGTGCCAGCTCACCCGGCCCGGGGGCCTACGAGCAGTACTTC.

V gene TRBV5-4 combines with J gene TRBJ1-3; D gene ambiguous. Germline V CDR1 and CDR2: SGHNT, YYREEE (reference sequence). The V and J ends lost 0 bases and 2 bases respectively, with 12 bases between them. The CDR3 extends over 16 amino acids. CDR3 nucleotides: TGTGCCAGCAGCTTGGCCAACGGGGTCCCTGGAAACACCATATATTTT. Protein sequence: CASSLANGVPGNTIYF.

The V call is TRBV5-4, the J call TRBJ1-6; 12 bases line up with TRBD1. V trimming: 4 bases; J trimming: 5 bases; junction bases outside the gene matches: 7. CDR1 is SGHNT, CDR2 YYREEE, per germline (reference sequence). CDR3 length: 17 residues. The CDR3 sequence: CASSPGTGGSHNSPLHF. CDR3 sequence (DNA): TGTGCCAGCAGCCCCGGGACAGGGGGCTCTCATAATTCACCCCTCCACTTT.